These T cell receptor beta chains were read from a single sample in a study of T cells after yellow fever vaccination. A single record per CDR3 protein comes from TCRdb applying MiXCR to the 5' RACE reads. Seen here are around 150,000 distinct CDR3 sequences, 6% to 7.5% observed once, and the top ten hold roughly 2.5%. The material sequenced was CD4+ T cells sorted from PBMCs, taken 5 to 6 days after the first yellow fever vaccination. These receptors all come from a man younger than 30 who received the YFV17D yellow fever vaccine. CDR3s include the opening cysteine and the closing phenylalanine or tryptophan. The D gene is left open where the match is weak. Not all rows give a size; the values are once, few, many and, for expanded clones, a class.

TGTGCCAGTGCCCCGGGACAGGGGGCGTTCTACGAGCAGTACTTC,CASAPGQGAFYEQYF,TRBJ2-7,TRBV19,many,TRBD1
TGTGCCAGCAGTTTGGCAGGGGGCGTAAATAATTCACCCCTCCACTTT,CASSLAGGVNNSPLHF,TRBJ1-6,TRBV12-3/TRBV12-4,many,TRBD1
TGTGCCAGCACCGGGACTAGAGGTTTCAACGGGGAGCTGTTTTTT,CASTGTRGFNGELFF,TRBJ2-2,TRBV28,many,TRBD2
TGTGCCAGCAGTCTCAGGACTAGCGGGGGGGCCCGCACAGATACGCAGTATTTT,CASSLRTSGGARTDTQYF,TRBJ2-3,TRBV12-3/TRBV12-4,NA,TRBD2
TGTGCCAGCAGCTTAATTCTAAACGGACAGAGAGTTGACACTGAAGCTTTCTTT,CASSLILNGQRVDTEAFF,TRBJ1-1,TRBV7-8,few,NA
TGTGCCATCAGTGGACAGGGTTCCTCCTACAATGAGCAGTTCTTC,CAISGQGSSYNEQFF,TRBJ2-1,TRBV10-3,many,TRBD1
TGTGCCAGCCCCCGTGGAGGGATTCGGACAGATACGCAGTATTTT,CASPRGGIRTDTQYF,TRBJ2-3,TRBV18,NA,NA
TGCGCCAGCAGCTTAATGGGGCAGGGGGGCACTGAAGCTTTCTTT,CASSLMGQGGTEAFF,TRBJ1-1,TRBV5-1,many,TRBD1
TGCAGTGCTCGCACCGGTTACGAGCAGTACTTC,CSARTGYEQYF,TRBJ2-7,TRBV20-1,many,NA
TGTGCCAGCAATACAGGGAACCAAGAGACCCAGTACTTC,CASNTGNQETQYF,TRBJ2-5,TRBV12-3/TRBV12-4,many,NA
TGCGCCAGCAGCCGGCCCGAGCTAGGGACAGATACGCAGTATTTT,CASSRPELGTDTQYF,TRBJ2-3,TRBV4-1,many,NA
TGCGCCAGCAGCTTGGAAGGACCCCAAGCTTTCTTT,CASSLEGPQAFF,TRBJ1-1,TRBV5-1,medium-sized,NA
TGCGCCAGCAGCTTGAGGGTGTCGAGGGATCTGAACACTGAAGCTTTCTTT,CASSLRVSRDLNTEAFF,TRBJ1-1,TRBV5-1,many,NA
TGTGCCAGCAGCCGCCGTCAGGGCCCAGCTAACTATGGCTACACCTTC,CASSRRQGPANYGYTF,TRBJ1-2,TRBV3-1,few,NA